The 10 T cell receptor beta chains below all came from one sample that was sequenced in a study of T cell responses to AZD1222 COVID-19 vaccine. Sequencing used immunoSEQ multiplex PCR; TCRdb keeps in-frame clones, though not all of them. There are more than 100,000 clones in the sample; about 88% occur only once, and about 10% lies in the top ten. Sequencing used peripheral blood, obtained on day 0 of AZD1222 vaccination. The receptors here all came from an adult in good health.

Remarks on this clone: The junction departs from germline at one end; a sequencing error may be responsible. The chain recombines TRBV6-5 with TRBJ2-5; D is unresolved. Germline CDR1 is MNHEY and CDR2 is SVGAGI. The CDR3 has 13 amino acids. CDR3 in amino acids: CASRYSTQETQYF. The CDR3 DNA reads TGTGCCAGCAGGTACTCTACTCAAGAGACCCAGTACTTC.

This clone was counted a single time. This chain links TRBV12-3 or TRBV12-4 with TRBJ1-2; possible D gene TRBD1, 5 bases. V lost 8 bases and J 3 bases, leaving 13 bases between the germline ends. The CDR3 runs 13 residues. The CDR3 protein is CASGGGSHYGYTF. Here the CDR3 DNA reads TGTGCCAGCGGGGGGGGTTCGCACTATGGCTACACCTTC.

The V call is TRBV29-1, the J call TRBJ2-5; TRBD1 matches 8 bases. This CDR3 spans 12 amino acids. The V gene end was trimmed by 5 bases and the J gene end by 10 bases; junction bases not matched to a gene: 9. Looked up from germline, CDR1 is SQVTM and CDR2 is ANQGSEA. The CDR3 DNA reads TGCAGCGTTAAACAGGGGGATAGCGGCCAGTACTTC. It yields the protein CSVKQGDSGQYF.

The chain joins TRBV30 to TRBJ2-4; D perhaps matches TRBD2 (5 bases). From germline, CDR1 is GTSNPN and CDR2 SVGIG (reference sequence). CDR3 length: 14 amino acids. Trimming took 1 base from V and 1 from J, leaving 8 bases between them. CDR3 region: CAWSGGVAKNIQYF. As DNA, the CDR3 is TGTGCCTGGAGTGGGGGAGTGGCCAAAAACATTCAGTACTTC.

The chain is built from TRBV12-5 and TRBJ2-1; no firm D call. The CDR3 sequence is 12 residues long. V was shortened by 8 bases and J by 5 bases, with 10 bases between the two germline ends. Germline lookup yields CDR1 LGHNT and CDR2 FRNRAP. CDR3 DNA sequence: TGTGCTAGTACCCCCTACAACAATGAGCAGTTCTTC. It translates to CASTPYNNEQFF. Full variable domain (missing parts from reference TRBV12-5 and TRBJ2-1): DARVTQTPRHKVTEMGQEVTMRCQPILGHNTVFWYRQTMMQGLELLAYFRNRAPLDDSGMPKDRFSAEMPDATLATLKIQPSEPRDSAVYFCASTPYNNEQFFGPGTRLTVL.

The rearrangement uses TRBV12-5 and TRBJ2-4; 7 positions agree with TRBD1. This CDR3 has 17 amino acids. Germline CDR1 and CDR2: LGHNT and FRNRAP. V was pared by 5 bases and J by 3 bases, with 13 bases of the junction left unmatched. CDR3 bases: TGTGCTAGTGGTCTCAGGTTTTGGGACAGCAACAAAAACATTCAGTACTTC. Protein sequence: CASGLRFWDSNKNIQYF. Full variable domain (outside the CDR3, taken from reference TRBV12-5 and TRBJ2-4): DARVTQTPRHKVTEMGQEVTMRCQPILGHNTVFWYRQTMMQGLELLAYFRNRAPLDDSGMPKDRFSAEMPDATLATLKIQPSEPRDSAVYFCASGLRFWDSNKNIQYFGAGTRLSVL.

The chain combines TRBV6-2 or TRBV6-3 with TRBJ2-1, with 8 bases fitting TRBD2. In germline, CDR1 is MNHEY, CDR2 SVGEGT. The CDR3 has 15 residues. V shed 5 bases and J 4 bases; nucleotides not matched to a gene: 7. The CDR3 nucleotides read TGTGCCAGCAGTACCCCGGGGGGGATGTACAATGAGCAGTTCTTC. Translation: CASSTPGGMYNEQFF.

The chain combines TRBV5-1 with TRBJ2-3, with TRBD1 matching over 7 bases. V was clipped by 4 bases and J by 2 bases; unmatched bases: 4. Per germline, CDR1 SGHRS and CDR2 YFSETQ. This CDR3 has 14 amino acids. The CDR3 loop is CASSLQGNTDTQYF. CDR3 in DNA: TGCGCCAGCAGCCTACAGGGGAACACAGATACGCAGTATTTT.

The CDR3 nucleotides read TGTGCCAGCAGTTCGGGACAGGGCTACGAGCAGTACTTC. Residues: CASSSGQGYEQYF. The chain carries TRBV28 and TRBJ2-7; 9 nucleotides match TRBD1. Trimming removed 4 bases from V and 3 bases from J; junction bases left unmatched: 1. This CDR3 has 13 amino acids. The germline gives CDR1 MDHEN, CDR2 SYDVKM.

The chain uses TRBV7-8 and TRBJ2-1; D may be TRBD2 (7 bases). V lost 0 bases and J 0 bases, leaving 18 bases between the germline ends. The length of the CDR3 is 19 residues. CDR1 is SGHVS, CDR2 FQNEAQ, per germline. This CDR3 is CASSLARGLASSSYNEQFF. CDR3 DNA sequence: TGTGCCAGCAGCTTAGCGCGGGGGCTAGCGTCGAGCTCCTACAATGAGCAGTTCTTC.